These T cell receptor beta chains were read from a single sample in a study of neurological immune-mediated disorders. TCRdb recomputed calls from the 5' RACE reads with MiXCR, one row per CDR3 protein. Here the sample spans roughly 39,000 distinct CDR3 sequences, more than 4.5% being singletons. The sequenced sample was CD4+ T cells from blood. All receptors come from a man aged 18 to 30 in good health. The CDR3 runs from the conserved cysteine through the conserved F or W. A D gene is named only where the DNA matches it firmly. A row's size may be missing; if present it is once, few, many or a size class.

TRBD2,TRBV6-5,TRBJ2-3,many,TGTGCCAGCAGTTACTCGAGACCTCTAGCGGGGCGGATAGATACGCAGTATTTT,CASSYSRPLAGRIDTQYF
TRBD1,TRBV5-4,TRBJ1-2,many,TGTGCCAGCAGCCGGGACAGCTATGGCTACACCTTC,CASSRDSYGYTF
.,TRBV5-1,TRBJ1-1,medium-sized,TGTGCCAGCAGCTTAACCGGAGAGAACACTGAAGCTTTCTTT,CASSLTGENTEAFF
.,TRBV5-1,TRBJ1-1,many,TGCGCCAGCAGCTTGGACCTGGGTGGGTCATTGAACACTGAAGCTTTCTTT,CASSLDLGGSLNTEAFF
.,TRBV7-2,TRBJ1-2,many,TGTGCCAGCAGCGGACCGTTCAGGGGAGTTGACTACACCTTC,CASSGPFRGVDYTF
.,TRBV5-8,TRBJ1-5,many,TGTGCCAGCAGCTTGGCCCACAGTGGCGATAGCAATCAGCCCCAGCATTTT,CASSLAHSGDSNQPQHF
.,TRBV6-1,TRBJ2-7,many,TGTGCCAGCAGTGAAGGGCCCTATGGCGCCTACGAGCAGTACTTC,CASSEGPYGAYEQYF
TRBD2,TRBV5-6,TRBJ2-5,many,TGTGCCAGCAGCTTTTATTTGAACGGGGGGGAGACCCAGTACTTC,CASSFYLNGGETQYF
.,TRBV20-1,TRBJ2-7,many,TGCAGTGCCATCGAGGGGGGACCCTACGAGCAGTACTTC,CSAIEGGPYEQYF
TRBD1,TRBV5-1,TRBJ1-6,many,TGCGCCAGCAGCTTGGAGGGACAGGGCCTCACCCTCCACTTT,CASSLEGQGLTLHF
.,TRBV27,TRBJ1-2,many,TGTGCCAGCAGTTTATATAACAGGGTAGGCGGCTACACCTTC,CASSLYNRVGGYTF
TRBD2,TRBV9,TRBJ2-1,many,TGTGCCAGCAGCGTAGAACTAGCGGATAACAATGAGCAGTTCTTC,CASSVELADNNEQFF
.,TRBV4-3,TRBJ1-2,.,TGCGCCAGCAGCCAAGGACGGAGACCCAACTATGGCTACACCTTC,CASSQGRRPNYGYTF
.,TRBV20-1,TRBJ2-7,many,TGCAGTGCTAGGGTTCTCGCCTCCGGGGAGCAGTACTTC,CSARVLASGEQYF
TRBD1,TRBV5-1,TRBJ2-7,many,TGCGCCAGCAGCTTGTACGGACAGGACTACGAGCAGTACTTC,CASSLYGQDYEQYF
.,TRBV29-1,TRBJ1-5,many,TGCAGCCCGGGTGCAGCTAACTATCAGCCCCAGCATTTT,CSPGAANYQPQHF
TRBD1,TRBV3-1,TRBJ2-3,many,TGTGCCAGCAGCCGGACAGGAGTAGGCACAGATACGCAGTATTTT,CASSRTGVGTDTQYF
.,TRBV20-1,TRBJ2-1,many,TGCAGTGCTAGAGATCCCAGGGGGGCGGAGAATGAGCAGTTCTTC,CSARDPRGAENEQFF
.,TRBV7-9,TRBJ2-2,many,TGTGCCAGCACCAAGGGGGTGCGAACGAACACCGGGGAGCTGTTTTTT,CASTKGVRTNTGELFF
TRBD1,TRBV4-1,TRBJ1-5,many,TGCGCCAGCAGCCAAGATGGTCGACAGGGTGAACAGCCCCAGCATTTT,CASSQDGRQGEQPQHF
.,TRBV24-1,TRBJ1-1,many,TGTGCCACCCCATACCTCGGGGATGCGGACACTGAAGCTTTCTTT,CATPYLGDADTEAFF
.,TRBV5-1,TRBJ2-1,many,TGCGCCAGCAGCCCGACTAACAATGAGCAGTTCTTC,CASSPTNNEQFF
.,TRBV9,TRBJ1-6,many,TGTGCCAGCAGCGTAGCGGGGGGGGGAAATTCACCCCTCCACTTT,CASSVAGGGNSPLHF
.,TRBV20-1,TRBJ1-5,many,TGCAGTGCTAGTTCAGGGGATAATGGGAATCAGCCCCAGCATTTT,CSASSGDNGNQPQHF
.,TRBV6-5,TRBJ1-3,many,TGTGCCAGCAGTTCGCCCGAGGGTGGAAACACCATATATTTT,CASSSPEGGNTIYF
.,TRBV6-2/TRBV6-3,TRBJ2-1,.,TGTGCCAGCACCGACTTACCTATCTACAATGAGCAGTTCTTC,CASTDLPIYNEQFF
.,TRBV5-5,TRBJ1-2,many,TGTGCCAGCAGCCCAGCACGGTCCTATGGCTACACCTTC,CASSPARSYGYTF
.,TRBV27,TRBJ2-5,many,TGTGCCAGCAGTTTATCCAGGGGCCCCACAATTGGAGAGACCCAGTACTTC,CASSLSRGPTIGETQYF
TRBD2,TRBV24-1,TRBJ2-3,.,TGTGCCACCAGTGATTTTAGAGCGGGAGGGCCAGATACGCAGTATTTT,CATSDFRAGGPDTQYF
TRBD1,TRBV20-1,TRBJ1-5,many,TGCAGTGCTGGACAGGGGAACCAGCCCCAGCATTTT,CSAGQGNQPQHF
.,TRBV20-1,TRBJ2-1,many,TGCAGTGCTAGACAGACAGGAACTTACAATGAGCAGTTCTTC,CSARQTGTYNEQFF
.,TRBV6-6,TRBJ2-2,many,TGTGCCGCCGGCCGTGGGCCGAACACCGGGGAGCTGTTTTTT,CAAGRGPNTGELFF
.,TRBV29-1,TRBJ1-1,many,TGCAGAGGACAGTTGAACACTGAAGCTTTCTTT,CRGQLNTEAFF
.,TRBV5-1,TRBJ1-1,many,TGCGCCAGCAGAGGGGCCGGGGATGGGATTTGGATGAACACTGAAGCTTTCTTT,CASRGAGDGIWMNTEAFF
.,TRBV4-3,TRBJ2-3,many,TGCGCCAGCAGCCAAGATCTTGGGTTTGGGGGTTTGTCTCCAGATACGCAGTATTTT,CASSQDLGFGGLSPDTQYF
.,TRBV21-1,TRBJ1-6,many,TGTGCCAGCTTAGCGACGCAGAATTCACCCCTCCACTTT,CASLATQNSPLHF
.,TRBV20-1,TRBJ2-1,many,TGCAGTGCTCCCCTCGGGGGACCCTACAATGAGCAGTTCTTC,CSAPLGGPYNEQFF
.,TRBV20-1,TRBJ2-5,many,TGCAGAGCAGGGGTTGTCCAAGAGACCCAGTACTTC,CRAGVVQETQYF
.,TRBV7-3,TRBJ2-2,many,TGTGCCAGCAGCCGCTCCAAGAGCACCGGGGAGCTGTTTTTT,CASSRSKSTGELFF
TRBD2,TRBV29-1,TRBJ2-3,many,TGCAGCGTTGCCGGGGGGAGCACAGATACGCAGTATTTT,CSVAGGSTDTQYF
.,TRBV7-2,TRBJ2-2,many,TGTGCCAGCAGCTTAGTTTTCGGTACCGGGGAGCTGTTTTTT,CASSLVFGTGELFF
.,TRBV13,TRBJ1-4,many,TGTGCCAGCAGCCCCCTAGTGGGGGGAGAGGGCCTTGCAACTAATGAAAAACTGTTTTTT,CASSPLVGGEGLATNEKLFF
TRBD2,TRBV24-1,TRBJ2-2,many,TGTGCCACCAGTGCCACGCCCACAGCGGGGGGCCTTAAGGGCACCGGGGAGCTGTTTTTT,CATSATPTAGGLKGTGELFF
.,TRBV5-1,TRBJ2-3,many,TGCGCCAGCAGCTTGGTGGTTGGGCCTGATACGCAGTATTTT,CASSLVVGPDTQYF
.,TRBV2,TRBJ1-2,many,TGTGCCAGCGGAGAGGACAACTACTTCTATGGCTACACCTTC,CASGEDNYFYGYTF
.,TRBV6-5,TRBJ2-1,many,TGTGCCAGCAGTCGCCCCGGGCGCAATGAGCAGTTCTTC,CASSRPGRNEQFF
.,TRBV5-1,TRBJ2-5,many,TGCGCCAGCAGCAGGGAAGGCCTCCCGGTGGAGACCCAGTACTTC,CASSREGLPVETQYF
.,TRBV6-6,TRBJ2-3,.,TGTGCCAGCAGTTACAACGTCCAGAACACAGATACGCAGTATTTT,CASSYNVQNTDTQYF
.,TRBV11-2,TRBJ2-5,many,TGTGCCAGCAGTCTCTCCGGGACCCGGGGGGAGACCCAGTACTTC,CASSLSGTRGETQYF
TRBD2,TRBV20-1,TRBJ2-5,many,TGCAGTGCTCAAAATAGCGGGGGCTACCAAGAGACCCAGTACTTC,CSAQNSGGYQETQYF
.,TRBV5-1,TRBJ1-1,many,TGCGCCAGCAGCCCCAGGAGTGAAATGAACACTGAAGCTTTCTTT,CASSPRSEMNTEAFF